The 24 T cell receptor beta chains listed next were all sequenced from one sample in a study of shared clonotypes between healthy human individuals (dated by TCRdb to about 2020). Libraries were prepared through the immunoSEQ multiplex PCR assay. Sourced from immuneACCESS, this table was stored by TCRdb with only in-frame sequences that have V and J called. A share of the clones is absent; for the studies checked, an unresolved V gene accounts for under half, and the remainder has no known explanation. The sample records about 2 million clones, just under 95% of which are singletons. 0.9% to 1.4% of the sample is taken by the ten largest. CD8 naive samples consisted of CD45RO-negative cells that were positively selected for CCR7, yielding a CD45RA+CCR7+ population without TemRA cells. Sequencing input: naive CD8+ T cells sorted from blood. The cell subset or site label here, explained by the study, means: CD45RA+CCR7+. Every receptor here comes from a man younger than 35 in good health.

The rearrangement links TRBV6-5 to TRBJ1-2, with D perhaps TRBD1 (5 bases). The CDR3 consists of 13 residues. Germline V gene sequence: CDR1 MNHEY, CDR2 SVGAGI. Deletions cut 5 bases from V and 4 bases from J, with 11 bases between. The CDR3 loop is CASSPGIGYGYTF. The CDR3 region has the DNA TGTGCCAGCAGTCCAGGGATAGGCTATGGCTACACCTTC.

The CDR3, as DNA: TGTGCCAGCAGCCCCCGCAGCGAAGATGGCGGGGCATTCTACGAGCAGTACTTC. It encodes CASSPRSEDGGAFYEQYF. V is TRBV9 and J is TRBJ2-7; a possible D gene is TRBD2 (6 bases). Per germline, CDR1 SGDLS and CDR2 YYNGEE. The CDR3 has 18 residues. The V end lost 4 bases, the J end lost 3 bases, and 26 bases lay between the germline ends.

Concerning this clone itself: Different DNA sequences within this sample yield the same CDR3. The CDR3 sequence: CASSLSGPAYNEQFF. The CDR3 bases are TGCGCCAGCAGCCTCTCAGGGCCCGCCTACAATGAGCAGTTCTTC. The rearrangement links TRBV5-1 to TRBJ2-1, with a possible D match to TRBD1 (5 bases). CDR3 length equals 15 residues. The germline V and J ends were trimmed by 4 bases and 2 bases, with 13 bases remaining between them. CDR1 is SGHRS and CDR2 is YFSETQ in the germline V gene.

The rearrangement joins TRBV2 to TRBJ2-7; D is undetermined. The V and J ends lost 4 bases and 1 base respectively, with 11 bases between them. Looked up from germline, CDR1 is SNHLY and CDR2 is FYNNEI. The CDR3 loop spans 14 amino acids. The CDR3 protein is CASSVVILSYEQYF. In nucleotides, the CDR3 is TGTGCCAGCAGTGTTGTCATCCTTTCCTACGAGCAGTACTTC.

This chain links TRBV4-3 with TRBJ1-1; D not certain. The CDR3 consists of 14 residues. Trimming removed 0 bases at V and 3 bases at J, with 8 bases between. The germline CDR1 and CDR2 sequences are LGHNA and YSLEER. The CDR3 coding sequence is TGCGCCAGCAGCCAAGATTTTGGAGACACTGAAGCTTTCTTT. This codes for CASSQDFGDTEAFF.

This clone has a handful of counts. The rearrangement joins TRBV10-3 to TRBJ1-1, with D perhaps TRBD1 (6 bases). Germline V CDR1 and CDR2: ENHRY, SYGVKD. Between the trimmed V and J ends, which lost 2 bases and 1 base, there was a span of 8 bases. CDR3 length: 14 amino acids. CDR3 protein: CAISETGRNTEAFF. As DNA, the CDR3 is TGTGCCATCAGTGAGACAGGGAGGAACACTGAAGCTTTCTTT.

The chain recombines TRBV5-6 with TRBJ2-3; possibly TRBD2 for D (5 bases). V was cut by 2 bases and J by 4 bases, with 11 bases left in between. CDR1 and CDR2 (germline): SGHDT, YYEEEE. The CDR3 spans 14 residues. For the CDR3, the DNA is TGTGCCAGCAGCTTTGTTGAGGGTCCAGATACGCAGTATTTT. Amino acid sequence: CASSFVEGPDTQYF.

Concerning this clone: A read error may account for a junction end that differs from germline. The CDR3 nucleotides are TGTGCCAGCAGCCTAGCCCCGGGACAGACCTACGAGCAGTACTTC. Translating it yields CASSLAPGQTYEQYF. This chain uses TRBV7-2 with TRBJ2-7; TRBD1 aligns across 7 bases. CDR1 and CDR2 (germline): SGHTA, FQGNSA. The CDR3 spans 15 residues.

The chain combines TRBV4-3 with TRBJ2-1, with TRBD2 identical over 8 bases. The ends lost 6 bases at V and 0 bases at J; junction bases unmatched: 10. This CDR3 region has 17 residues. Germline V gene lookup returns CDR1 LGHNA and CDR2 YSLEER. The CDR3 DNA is TGCGCCAGCAGTCTACGGGTAGCGGGGTTCTCCTACAATGAGCAGTTCTTC. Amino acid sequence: CASSLRVAGFSYNEQFF.

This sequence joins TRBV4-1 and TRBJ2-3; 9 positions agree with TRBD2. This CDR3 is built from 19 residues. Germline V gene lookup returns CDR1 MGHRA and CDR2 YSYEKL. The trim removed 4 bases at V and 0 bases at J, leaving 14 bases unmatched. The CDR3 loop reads CASSRKKASGDFSTDTQYF. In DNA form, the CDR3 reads TGCGCCAGCAGCCGAAAAAAGGCTAGCGGGGACTTCAGCACAGATACGCAGTATTTT.

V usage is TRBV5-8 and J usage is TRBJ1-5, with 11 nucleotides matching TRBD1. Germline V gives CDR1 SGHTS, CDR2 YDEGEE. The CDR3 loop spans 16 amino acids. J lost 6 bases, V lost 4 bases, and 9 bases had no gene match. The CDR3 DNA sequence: TGTGCCAGCAGCAATGGACAGGGGGCTTCTCGTCAGCCCCAGCATTTT. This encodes CASSNGQGASRQPQHF.

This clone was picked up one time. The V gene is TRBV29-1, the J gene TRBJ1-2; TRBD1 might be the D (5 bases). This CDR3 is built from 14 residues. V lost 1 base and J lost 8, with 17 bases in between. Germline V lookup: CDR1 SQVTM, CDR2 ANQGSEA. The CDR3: CSVEVGGTALGYTF. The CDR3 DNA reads TGCAGCGTTGAAGTAGGCGGGACGGCCTTGGGCTACACCTTC.

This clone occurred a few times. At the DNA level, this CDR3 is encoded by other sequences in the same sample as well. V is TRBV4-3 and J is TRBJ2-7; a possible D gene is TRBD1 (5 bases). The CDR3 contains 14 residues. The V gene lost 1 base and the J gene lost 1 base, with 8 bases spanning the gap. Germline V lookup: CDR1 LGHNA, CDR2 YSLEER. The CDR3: CASSQGQGSYEQYF. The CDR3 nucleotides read TGCGCCAGCAGCCAAGGGCAGGGATCCTACGAGCAGTACTTC.

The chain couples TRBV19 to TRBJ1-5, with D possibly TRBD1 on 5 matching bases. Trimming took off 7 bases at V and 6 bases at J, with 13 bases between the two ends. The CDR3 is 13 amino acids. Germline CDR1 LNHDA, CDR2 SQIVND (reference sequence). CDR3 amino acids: CASTQAGFQPQHF. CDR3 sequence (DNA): TGTGCCAGTACCCAGGCAGGGTTTCAGCCCCAGCATTTT.

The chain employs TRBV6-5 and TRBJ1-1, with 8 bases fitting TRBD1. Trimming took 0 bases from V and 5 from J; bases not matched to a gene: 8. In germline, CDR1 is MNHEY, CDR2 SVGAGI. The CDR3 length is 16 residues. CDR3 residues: CASSYSTGAAGTEAFF. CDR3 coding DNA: TGTGCCAGCAGTTACTCGACAGGGGCGGCGGGAACTGAAGCTTTCTTT.

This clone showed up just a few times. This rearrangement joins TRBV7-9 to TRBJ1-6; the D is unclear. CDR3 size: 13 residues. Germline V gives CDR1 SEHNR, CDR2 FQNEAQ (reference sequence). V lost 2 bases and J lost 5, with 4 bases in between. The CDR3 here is CASSLPNNSPLHF. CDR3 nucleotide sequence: TGTGCCAGCAGCTTACCCAATAATTCACCCCTCCACTTT.

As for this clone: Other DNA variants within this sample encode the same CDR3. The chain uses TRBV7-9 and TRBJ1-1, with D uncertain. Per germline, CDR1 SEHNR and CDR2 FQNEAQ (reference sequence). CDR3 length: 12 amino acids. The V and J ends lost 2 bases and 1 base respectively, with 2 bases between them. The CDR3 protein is CASSLTNTEAFF. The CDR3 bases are TGTGCCAGCAGCTTAACGAACACTGAAGCTTTCTTT.

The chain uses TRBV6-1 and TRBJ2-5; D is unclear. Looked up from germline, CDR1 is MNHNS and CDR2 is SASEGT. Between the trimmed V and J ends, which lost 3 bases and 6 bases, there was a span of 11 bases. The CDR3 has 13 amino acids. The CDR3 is CASSDTVLQTQYF. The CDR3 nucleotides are TGTGCCAGCAGTGACACAGTGCTACAGACCCAGTACTTC.

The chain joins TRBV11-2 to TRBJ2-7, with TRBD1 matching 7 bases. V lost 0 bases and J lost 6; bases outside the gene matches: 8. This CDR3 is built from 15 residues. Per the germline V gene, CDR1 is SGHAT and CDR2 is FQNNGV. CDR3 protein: CASSLDDNRGSEQYF. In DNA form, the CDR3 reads TGTGCCAGCAGCTTAGATGATAACAGGGGCTCCGAGCAGTACTTC.

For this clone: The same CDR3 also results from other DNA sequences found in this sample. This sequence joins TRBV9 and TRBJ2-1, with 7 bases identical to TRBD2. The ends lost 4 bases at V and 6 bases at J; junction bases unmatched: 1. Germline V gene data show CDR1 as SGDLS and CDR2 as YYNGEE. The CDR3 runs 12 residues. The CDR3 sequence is CASSPGGNEQFF. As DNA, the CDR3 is TGTGCCAGCAGCCCGGGAGGCAATGAGCAGTTCTTC.

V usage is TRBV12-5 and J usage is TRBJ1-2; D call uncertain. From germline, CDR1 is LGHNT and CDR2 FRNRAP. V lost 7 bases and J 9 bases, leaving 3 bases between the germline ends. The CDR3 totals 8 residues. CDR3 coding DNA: TGTGCTAGTGATTGCTACACCTTC. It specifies CASDCYTF.

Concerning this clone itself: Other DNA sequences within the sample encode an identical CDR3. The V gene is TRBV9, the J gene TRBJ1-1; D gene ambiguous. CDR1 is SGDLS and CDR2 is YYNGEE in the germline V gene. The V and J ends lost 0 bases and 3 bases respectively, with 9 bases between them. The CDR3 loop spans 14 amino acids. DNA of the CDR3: TGTGCCAGCAGCGTAGAGGGCGGTGACACTGAAGCTTTCTTT. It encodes CASSVEGGDTEAFF.

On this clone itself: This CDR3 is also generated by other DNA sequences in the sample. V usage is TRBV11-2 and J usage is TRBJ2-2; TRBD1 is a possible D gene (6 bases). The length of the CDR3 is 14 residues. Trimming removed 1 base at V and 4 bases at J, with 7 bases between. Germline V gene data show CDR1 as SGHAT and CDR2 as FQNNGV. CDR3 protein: CASSLVGGTGELFF. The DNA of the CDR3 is TGTGCCAGCAGCTTAGTAGGGGGCACCGGGGAGCTGTTTTTT.

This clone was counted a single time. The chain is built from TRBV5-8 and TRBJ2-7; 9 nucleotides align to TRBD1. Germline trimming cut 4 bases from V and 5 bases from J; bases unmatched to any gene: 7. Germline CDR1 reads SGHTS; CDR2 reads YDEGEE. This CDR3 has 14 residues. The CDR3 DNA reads TGTGCCAGCAGCCGCAGGGACAGGGCTCACGAGCAGTACTTC. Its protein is CASSRRDRAHEQYF.